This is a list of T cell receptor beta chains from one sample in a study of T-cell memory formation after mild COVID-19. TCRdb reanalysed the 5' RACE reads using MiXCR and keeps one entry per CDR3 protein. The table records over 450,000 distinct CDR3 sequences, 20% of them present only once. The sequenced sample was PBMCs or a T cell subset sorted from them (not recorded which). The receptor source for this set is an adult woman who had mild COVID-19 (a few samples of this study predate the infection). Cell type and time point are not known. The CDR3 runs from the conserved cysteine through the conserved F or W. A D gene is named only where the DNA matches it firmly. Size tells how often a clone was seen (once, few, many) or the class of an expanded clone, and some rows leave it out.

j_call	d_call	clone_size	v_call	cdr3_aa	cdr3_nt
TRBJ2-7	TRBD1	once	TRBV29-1	CSVGQGRVAEQYF	TGCAGCGTTGGACAGGGTCGGGTCGCCGAGCAGTACTTC
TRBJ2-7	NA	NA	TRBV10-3	CAIAGSYEQYF	TGTGCCATCGCGGGTTCCTACGAGCAGTACTTC
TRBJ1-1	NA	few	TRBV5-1	CASSFGPQGRNTEAFF	TGCGCCAGCAGCTTCGGCCCTCAGGGGAGGAACACTGAAGCTTTCTTT
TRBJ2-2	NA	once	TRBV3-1	CASSQTRPGELFF	TGTGCCAGCAGCCAAACTAGGCCCGGGGAGCTGTTTTTT
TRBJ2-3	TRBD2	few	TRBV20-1	CSVLTSPTTNTQYF	TGCAGTGTTTTGACTAGCCCGACAACCAATACGCAGTATTTT
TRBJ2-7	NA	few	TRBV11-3	CASSLGGDAYEQYF	TGTGCCAGCAGCTTAGGAGGGGACGCCTACGAGCAGTACTTC
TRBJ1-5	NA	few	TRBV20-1	CSAGLTGGAGNQPQHF	TGCAGTGCTGGCCTGACTGGGGGCGCCGGCAATCAGCCCCAGCATTTT
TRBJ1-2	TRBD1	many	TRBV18	CASSPPGQGSYGYTF	TGTGCCAGCTCACCACCGGGACAGGGTAGCTATGGCTACACCTTC
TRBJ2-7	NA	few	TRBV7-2	CASSRPGVPDPYEQYF	TGTGCCAGCAGCCGACCAGGGGTCCCTGATCCTTACGAGCAGTACTTC
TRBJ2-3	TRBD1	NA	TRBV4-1	CASSPGQLGTDTQYF	TGCGCCAGCAGCCCGGGACAGCTCGGCACAGATACGCAGTATTTT
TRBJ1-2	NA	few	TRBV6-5	CASSYSRGSVGYTF	TGTGCCAGCAGTTACTCGAGGGGTAGCGTTGGCTACACCTTC
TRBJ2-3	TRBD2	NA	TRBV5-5	CASSTQTGGTGDTQYF	TGTGCCAGCAGCACCCAGACGGGGGGGACGGGAGATACGCAGTATTTT
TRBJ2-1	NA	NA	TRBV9	CASSGGSTPYNEQFF	TGTGCCAGCAGCGGGGGTAGCACTCCCTACAATGAGCAGTTCTTC
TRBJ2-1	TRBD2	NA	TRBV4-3	CASSQTSGDYNEQFF	TGCGCCAGCAGCCAGACTAGCGGGGACTACAATGAGCAGTTCTTC
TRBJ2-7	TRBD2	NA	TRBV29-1	CSVERGGLEQYF	TGCAGCGTTGAGAGGGGAGGGCTCGAGCAGTACTTC
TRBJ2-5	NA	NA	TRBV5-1	CASSLGISESQETQYF	TGCGCCAGCAGCTTGGGTATTAGCGAGAGCCAAGAGACCCAGTACTTC